This T cell receptor beta chain was profiled in a study of blood T cell repertoires in COVID-19. The CDR3 is 16 amino acids. The ends were cut back, 3 bases at V and 3 bases at J, with 15 bases in the middle. Germline assignment: CDR1 LGHDT and CDR2 YNNKEL (reference sequence). Per the original methods: Reference gene primer amplification in the assay estimated nucleated cell counts. Profiled with immunoSEQ multiplex PCR; TCRdb holds only in-frame clones, not every one. The V and J calls and clone size are taken from that table; D and trimming were inferred from the DNA. This sample has a few hundred thousand clones, with 92% found just once. Adults between about 18 and 95 years of age took part from under 25 US areas. Among Cohort 3 donors, those recovered had two negative PCRs, clearance, or symptom resolution.

The sequence derives from a woman aged 30 to 39 who had recovered from COVID-19. V gene TRBV3-1 (or the pseudogene TRBV3-2) combines with J gene TRBJ2-1, with a weak D call TRBD2 (6 bases). Material for sequencing was PBMCs or T cells enriched from blood (not recorded which). This chain's CDR3 is CASSQATGTFYNEQFF. In DNA form, the CDR3 reads TGTGCCAGCAGCCAGGCAACCGGGACTTTCTACAATGAGCAGTTCTTC.